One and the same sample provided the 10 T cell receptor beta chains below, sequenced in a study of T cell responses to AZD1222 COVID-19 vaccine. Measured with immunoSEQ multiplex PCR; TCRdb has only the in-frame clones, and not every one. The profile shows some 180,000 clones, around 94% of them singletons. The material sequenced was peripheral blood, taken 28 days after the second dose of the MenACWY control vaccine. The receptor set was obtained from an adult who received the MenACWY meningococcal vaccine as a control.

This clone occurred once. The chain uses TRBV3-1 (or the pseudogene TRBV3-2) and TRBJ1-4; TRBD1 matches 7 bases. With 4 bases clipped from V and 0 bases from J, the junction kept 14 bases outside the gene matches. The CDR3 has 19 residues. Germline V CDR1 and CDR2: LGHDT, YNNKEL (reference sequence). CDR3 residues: CASSPGGGIPSATNEKLFF. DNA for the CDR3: TGTGCCAGCAGCCCAGGGGGAGGGATTCCTTCCGCAACTAATGAAAAACTGTTTTTT.

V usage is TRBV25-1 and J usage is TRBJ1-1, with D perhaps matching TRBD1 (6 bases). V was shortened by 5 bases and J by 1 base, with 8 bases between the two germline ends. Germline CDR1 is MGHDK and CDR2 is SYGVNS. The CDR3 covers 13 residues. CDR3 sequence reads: CASSSRGNTEAFF. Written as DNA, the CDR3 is TGTGCCAGCAGTTCCAGGGGGAACACTGAAGCTTTCTTT.

As DNA, the CDR3 is TGTGCCAGCATCTTTTGGACAGGGCGCTCCTACGAGCAGTACTTC. Residues: CASIFWTGRSYEQYF. The chain recombines TRBV27 with TRBJ2-7, with 8 positions matching TRBD1. CDR1 and CDR2 from the germline V gene are MNHEY and SMNVEV (reference sequence). Unmatched junction bases numbered 8, after V lost 7 bases and J lost 0 bases. The CDR3 has 15 amino acids.

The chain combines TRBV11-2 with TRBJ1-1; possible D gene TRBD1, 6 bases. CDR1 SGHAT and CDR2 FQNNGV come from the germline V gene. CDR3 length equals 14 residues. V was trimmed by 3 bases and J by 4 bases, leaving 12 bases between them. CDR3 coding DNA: TGTGCCAGCAGCTTCTTACAGGGATCCACTGAAGCTTTCTTT. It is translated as CASSFLQGSTEAFF.

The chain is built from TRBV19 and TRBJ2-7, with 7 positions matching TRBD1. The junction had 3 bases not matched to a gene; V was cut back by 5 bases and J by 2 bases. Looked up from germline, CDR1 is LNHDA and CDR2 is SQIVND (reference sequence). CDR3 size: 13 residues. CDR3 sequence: CASSQGVAYEQYF. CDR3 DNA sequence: TGTGCCAGTAGTCAGGGGGTGGCCTACGAGCAGTACTTC.

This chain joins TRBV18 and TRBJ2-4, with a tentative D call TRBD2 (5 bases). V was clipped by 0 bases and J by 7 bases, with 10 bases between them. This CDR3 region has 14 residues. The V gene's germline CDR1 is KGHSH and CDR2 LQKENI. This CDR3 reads CASSPPLDSNIQYF. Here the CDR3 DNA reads TGTGCCAGCTCACCACCGCTGGACTCCAACATTCAGTACTTC.

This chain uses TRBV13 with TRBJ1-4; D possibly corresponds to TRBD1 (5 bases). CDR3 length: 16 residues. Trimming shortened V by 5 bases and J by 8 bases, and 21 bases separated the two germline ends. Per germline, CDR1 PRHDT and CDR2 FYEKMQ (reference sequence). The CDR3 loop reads CASSPGSGRVSEKLFF. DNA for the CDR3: TGTGCCAGCAGCCCCGGGTCGGGCAGGGTGAGCGAAAAACTGTTTTTT.

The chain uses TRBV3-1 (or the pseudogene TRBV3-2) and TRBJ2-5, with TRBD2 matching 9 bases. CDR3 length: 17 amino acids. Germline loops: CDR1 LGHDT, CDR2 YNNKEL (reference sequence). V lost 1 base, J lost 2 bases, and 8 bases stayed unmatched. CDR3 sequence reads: CASSQGVSGSGQETQYF. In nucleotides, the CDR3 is TGTGCCAGCAGCCAAGGCGTTAGCGGGAGTGGGCAAGAGACCCAGTACTTC.

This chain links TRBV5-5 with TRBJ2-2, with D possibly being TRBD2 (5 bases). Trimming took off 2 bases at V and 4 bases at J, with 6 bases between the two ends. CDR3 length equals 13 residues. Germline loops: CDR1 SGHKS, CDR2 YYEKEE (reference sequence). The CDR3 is CASSFGITGELFF. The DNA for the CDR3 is TGTGCCAGCAGCTTCGGGATCACCGGGGAGCTGTTTTTT.

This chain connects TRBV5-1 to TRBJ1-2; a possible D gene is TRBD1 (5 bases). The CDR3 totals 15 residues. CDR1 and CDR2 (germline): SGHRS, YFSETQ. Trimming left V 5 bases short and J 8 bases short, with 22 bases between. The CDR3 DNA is TGCGCCAGCAGACAACCGGGACCGGGGGTGGAAGGCTACACCTTC. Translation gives CASRQPGPGVEGYTF.